This T cell receptor (beta chain) was observed in a study of T cell clonality in common variable immunodeficiency. Whole-study results and caveats: Compared with controls, CVID subjects had fewer shared TCRbeta clones. Fewer deletions and N-nucleotide insertions were reportedly seen in common variable immunodeficiency TCR beta sequences. Links between repertoire features and CVID complications were heterogeneity-limited.

CDR1 SEHNR and CDR2 FQNEAQ come from the germline V gene (reference sequence). The CDR3 totals 13 residues. J lost 3 bases, V lost 8 bases, and 3 bases had no gene match. Notes on this clone: Its target is not known. The CDR3 end falls 3 residues outside the read, so it is completed with the germline J gene.

Using immunoSEQ multiplex PCR, the repertoire was profiled, and TCRdb retains in-frame clones only, with some absent. The sample yields fewer than 20,000 clones, of which the top ten take up roughly 4.9%. The CVID group had 15 females and roughly 30 males, mean age around 40. Blood came from CVID subjects not ill and not taking immunomodulatory or immunosuppressive medication. V is TRBV7-9 and J is TRBJ2-2; TRBD2 matches at 7 bases. The source material was peripheral blood mononuclear cells. This sequence originates from a human donor with common variable immunodeficiency. CDR3 protein: CASHAGDTGELFF. CDR3 DNA, as far as it was read: TGTGCCAGCCATGCGGGAGACACCGGGGAG.